This entry lists 24 T cell receptor beta chains sequenced from one sample in a study of blood T cell repertoires in COVID-19 (TCRdb year 2020). Libraries were prepared through the immunoSEQ multiplex PCR assay. TCRdb mirrors the immuneACCESS table, restricted to in-frame sequences. Some clones are absent from its copies; in checked studies, under half trace to an unresolved V gene, and the reason for the others is unknown. The sample profile shows approximately 190,000 clones; 79% of them were found once. The top ten constitute roughly 17% of the sample. Specimen: peripheral blood. The origin of the receptors is a man aged 55 to 70 with active or convalescent COVID-19.

This chain uses TRBV19 with TRBJ2-6; weak D call: TRBD1 (7 bases). There are 15 residues in the CDR3. Germline V gene sequence: CDR1 LNHDA, CDR2 SQIVND (reference sequence). Trimming pared 11 bases from V and 0 bases from J, leaving 14 bases between. In DNA, the CDR3 is TGTGCCTGTGGAGGGGGCCCCTCTGGGGCCAACGTCCTGACTTTC. Its protein is CACGGGPSGANVLTF.

This sequence joins TRBV5-1 and TRBJ2-2, with D possibly matching TRBD2 (5 bases). V lost 6 bases to trimming and J lost 0 bases, with 9 bases between them. The CDR3 spans 14 residues. Germline V gene sequence: CDR1 SGHRS, CDR2 YFSETQ. The CDR3 reads CASKDYPNTGELFF. CDR3 in DNA: TGCGCCAGCAAAGACTACCCGAACACCGGGGAGCTGTTTTTT.

This rearrangement joins TRBV7-2 to TRBJ2-7, with 10 positions matching TRBD2. J lost 1 base, V lost 0 bases, and 9 bases had no gene match. The CDR3 length is 18 residues. Looked up from germline, CDR1 is SGHTA and CDR2 is FQGNSA. CDR3 in amino acids: CASSLAARKLAGSYEQYF. The CDR3, as DNA: TGTGCCAGCAGCTTAGCGGCAAGAAAACTAGCGGGATCCTACGAGCAGTACTTC.

V usage is TRBV7-9 and J usage is TRBJ1-2; 11 bases map to TRBD1. The V and J ends lost 5 bases and 8 bases, in that order; junction bases with no gene match: 7. Germline V gene sequence: CDR1 SEHNR, CDR2 FQNEAQ (reference sequence). The CDR3 length is 14 residues. This CDR3 reads CASSTGQGALGYTF. The CDR3 DNA follows: TGTGCCAGCAGCACAGGACAGGGGGCACTCGGCTACACCTTC. Full variable domain (remainder filled in from reference TRBV7-9 and TRBJ1-2): DTGVSQNPRHKITKRGQNVTFRCDPISEHNRLYWYRQTLGQGPEFLTYFQNEAQLEKSRLLSDRFSAERPKGSFSTLEIQRTEQGDSAMYLCASSTGQGALGYTFGSGTRLTVV.

The J gene is TRBJ2-2, the V gene TRBV28; 14 nucleotides agree with TRBD2. V gave up 4 bases and J gave up 4 bases; unmatched junction bases: 8. CDR1 is MDHEN and CDR2 is SYDVKM in the germline V gene. The CDR3 consists of 18 residues. CDR3 in DNA: TGTGCCAGCAGTTCGGGACTAGCGGGAGTGTCGGGCACCGGGGAGCTGTTTTTT. This translates into CASSSGLAGVSGTGELFF.

This clone has just a few counts. The chain is built from TRBV7-9 and TRBJ1-1; unclear D gene. The CDR3 totals 15 residues. The V end was cut by 4 bases, the J end by 4 bases, with 16 bases between. CDR1 is SEHNR and CDR2 is FQNEAQ in the germline V gene (reference sequence). The CDR3 sequence is CASSSMGGGPTEAFF. The CDR3 DNA follows: TGTGCCAGCAGCTCTATGGGCGGAGGGCCCACTGAAGCTTTCTTT.

The CDR3 is CASSEQGGGYTF. DNA of the CDR3: TGTGCCAGCAGCGAACAGGGGGGTGGCTACACCTTC. This chain connects TRBV11-2 to TRBJ1-2; 8 bases map to TRBD1. Per germline, CDR1 SGHAT and CDR2 FQNNGV. The junction had 3 bases not matched to a gene; V was cut back by 5 bases and J by 7 bases. This CDR3 has 12 amino acids.

The rearrangement uses TRBV7-8 and TRBJ1-3; TRBD1 matches 8 bases. The trim removed 5 bases at V and 4 bases at J, leaving 10 bases unmatched. This CDR3 comprises 16 residues. The germline V gene encodes CDR1 SGHVS and CDR2 FQNEAQ. CDR3 residues: CASSIIRGRLGNTIYF. In DNA, the CDR3 is TGTGCCAGCAGCATAATCAGGGGGCGCTTGGGAAACACCATATATTTT.

The chain employs TRBV27 and TRBJ2-7; TRBD2 matches at 10 bases. V lost 3 bases and J lost 0; bases outside the gene matches: 8. Germline V gives CDR1 MNHEY, CDR2 SMNVEV (reference sequence). The length of the CDR3 is 17 residues. The CDR3 nucleotides read TGTGCCAGCAGTTTTCAATTAGCGGGAGGCGGCTCCTACGAGCAGTACTTC. Encoded protein: CASSFQLAGGGSYEQYF.

The chain links TRBV9 to TRBJ1-5; D ambiguous. Trimming took 0 bases from V and 0 from J, leaving 10 bases between them. There are 16 residues in the CDR3. CDR1 is SGDLS and CDR2 is YYNGEE in the germline V gene. CDR3 region: CASSVGGDHSNQPQHF. As DNA, the CDR3 is TGTGCCAGCAGCGTAGGCGGAGACCATAGCAATCAGCCCCAGCATTTT.

The chain combines TRBV10-3 with TRBJ1-2; D may be TRBD1 (5 bases). The CDR3 has 15 residues. CDR1 is ENHRY and CDR2 is SYGVKD in the germline V gene. The V gene lost 2 bases and the J gene lost 3 bases, with 13 bases spanning the gap. CDR3 nucleotide sequence: TGTGCCATCAGTGAGACGGAGGGGCGCGACTATGGCTACACCTTC. Translating gives CAISETEGRDYGYTF.

The J gene is TRBJ2-5, the V gene TRBV6-5; D is undetermined. CDR3 length equals 16 residues. With 0 bases removed from V and 4 bases from J, the gap between germline ends came to 15 bases. CDR1 and CDR2 (germline): MNHEY, SVGAGI. DNA for the CDR3: TGTGCCAGCAGTTACTCAAACCAGAAAGTTCGAGAGACCCAGTACTTC. Translating gives CASSYSNQKVRETQYF.

V usage is TRBV5-6 and J usage is TRBJ2-5; TRBD1 agrees at 11 bases. The V gene's germline CDR1 is SGHDT and CDR2 YYEEEE. Trimming removed 0 bases from V and 5 bases from J; junction bases left unmatched: 6. This CDR3 contains 16 residues. Here the CDR3 DNA reads TGTGCCAGCAGCTTGGGGACAGGGGGCGATGGGGAGACCCAGTACTTC. Residues: CASSLGTGGDGETQYF.

This sequence joins TRBV6-2 or TRBV6-3 and TRBJ2-1; 8 nucleotides match TRBD1. The CDR3 loop spans 17 amino acids. Germline values: CDR1 MNHEY, CDR2 SVGEGT. Trimming at V came to 2 bases and at J to 0 bases, leaving 6 bases not matched to a gene. DNA for the CDR3: TGTGCCAGCAGTTACGGACAGGGACCAAGCTCCTACAATGAGCAGTTCTTC. This translates into CASSYGQGPSSYNEQFF.

J is TRBJ2-2 and V is TRBV11-2; tentatively, D is TRBD2 (5 bases). The CDR3 is 15 amino acids. Trimming pared 9 bases from V and 0 bases from J, leaving 14 bases between. The V gene's germline CDR1 is SGHAT and CDR2 FQNNGV. The CDR3 loop is CASRPDFPNTGELFF. The DNA for the CDR3 is TGTGCCAGTCGTCCGGACTTTCCGAACACCGGGGAGCTGTTTTTT.

The gene calls are TRBV10-3 and TRBJ2-1, with D possibly being TRBD2 (6 bases). Germline V gives CDR1 ENHRY, CDR2 SYGVKD. V was trimmed by 10 bases and J by 4 bases, leaving 20 bases between them. The length of the CDR3 is 15 residues. The CDR3 nucleotides read TGTGCCACCAAACGTGCTCCGGGAGAATACAATGAGCAGTTCTTC. Residues: CATKRAPGEYNEQFF.

The V call is TRBV7-8, the J call TRBJ2-6; no definite D call. The ends were cut back, 5 bases at V and 4 bases at J, with 6 bases in the middle. The CDR3 is made up of 13 amino acids. Germline V gives CDR1 SGHVS, CDR2 FQNEAQ. The CDR3 bases are TGTGCCAGCAGCCGGAGCGGGGCCAACGTCCTGACTTTC. Its translation: CASSRSGANVLTF.

V and J are TRBV6-2 or TRBV6-3 and TRBJ1-5; TRBD1 agrees at 9 bases. The CDR3 totals 14 residues. V shed 6 bases, J shed 5 bases, and the junction held 5 bases outside the gene matches. Per germline, CDR1 MNHEY and CDR2 SVGEGT. In DNA form, the CDR3 reads TGTGCCAGCAGCCGGGACAGGGAAGATCAGCCCCAGCATTTT. It yields the protein CASSRDREDQPQHF.

The genes are TRBV5-4 and TRBJ2-3; weak D call: TRBD1 (6 bases). Looked up from germline, CDR1 is SGHNT and CDR2 is YYREEE (reference sequence). This CDR3 contains 17 residues. The V end was cut by 3 bases, the J end by 3 bases, with 20 bases between. The CDR3 protein is CASSSPQGQGVTDTQYF. DNA of the CDR3: TGTGCCAGCAGCTCACCCCAGGGGCAGGGAGTAACAGATACGCAGTATTTT.

The chain employs TRBV19 and TRBJ2-1; D is possibly TRBD2 (6 bases). The CDR3 is made up of 13 amino acids. From germline, CDR1 is LNHDA and CDR2 SQIVND (reference sequence). Trimming shortened V by 5 bases and J by 12 bases, and 17 bases separated the two germline ends. The CDR3: CASSPPGGRGQFF. CDR3 DNA sequence: TGTGCCAGTAGTCCTCCCGGCGGGCGGGGGCAGTTCTTC. Looking up the rest from reference TRBV19 and TRBJ2-1 gives the full variable domain: DGGITQSPKYLFRKEGQNVTLSCEQNLNHDAMYWYRQDPGQGLRLIYYSQIVNDFQKGDIAEGYSVSREKKESFPLTVTSAQKNPTAFYLCASSPPGGRGQFFGPGTRLTVL.

This clone was seen only once. The rearrangement uses TRBV7-2 and TRBJ1-4; 8 bases line up with TRBD1. The CDR3 sequence is 15 residues long. The V and J ends lost 5 bases and 7 bases, in that order; junction bases with no gene match: 9. CDR1 and CDR2 from the germline V gene are SGHTA and FQGNSA. The CDR3 loop is CASSPDRGFGEKLFF. The DNA of the CDR3 is TGTGCCAGCAGCCCCGACAGGGGATTCGGTGAAAAACTGTTTTTT.

This clone was detected once. The V call is TRBV21-1, the J call TRBJ1-4; the DNA was not used to check the table's D call, TRBD1. TRBV21-1 is annotated as a pseudogene. The CDR3 spans 15 residues. CDR3 bases: TGTGCCAGCAGCAAGGCAGGGTCGTTAAATGAAAAACTGTTTTTT. Translation: CASSKAGSLNEKLFF.

V usage is TRBV6-4 and J usage is TRBJ2-3; D not resolved. The germline V gene encodes CDR1 MRHNA and CDR2 SNTAGT. V was shortened by 6 bases and J by 0 bases, with 10 bases between the two germline ends. The CDR3 has 14 residues. Written as DNA, the CDR3 is TGTGCCAGCAGCCCTGGCAGTAGCACAGATACGCAGTATTTT. Translation gives CASSPGSSTDTQYF.

J is TRBJ1-4 and V is TRBV5-5, with 7 nucleotides matching TRBD1. V was pared by 0 bases and J by 0 bases, with 5 bases of the junction left unmatched. Germline CDR1 and CDR2: SGHKS and YYEKEE (reference sequence). The CDR3 covers 17 residues. This chain's CDR3 is CASSLVDRVTTNEKLFF. DNA for the CDR3: TGTGCCAGCAGCTTGGTTGACAGGGTGACAACTAATGAAAAACTGTTTTTT.